The 22 T cell receptor beta chains below all came from one sample that was sequenced in a study of OX40 agonist ivuxolimab in advanced cancers. Generated by immunoSEQ multiplex PCR, the TCRdb table keeps only in-frame clones and is missing some. This sample has some 59,000 clones, with about 90% found just once. Source: CD4+ or CD8+ T cells sorted from blood, taken in a trial of the OX40 agonist ivuxolimab. These receptors came from an adult with an advanced solid tumor such as melanoma, head and neck, liver or kidney cancer.

This sequence joins TRBV5-1 and TRBJ1-5; D is ambiguous. Trimming removed 3 bases at V and 6 bases at J, with 19 bases between. The CDR3 is 16 residues long. Germline loops: CDR1 SGHRS, CDR2 YFSETQ. This chain's CDR3 is CASSSMPDLHGQPQHF. In nucleotides, the CDR3 is TGCGCCAGCAGCTCGATGCCGGACCTCCACGGTCAGCCCCAGCATTTT.

This clone has just one count. The chain employs TRBV11-2 and TRBJ2-1; tentatively, D is TRBD1 or TRBD2 (5 bases each). This CDR3 contains 11 residues. V lost 1 base and J 15 bases, leaving 10 bases between the germline ends. The germline V gene encodes CDR1 SGHAT and CDR2 FQNNGV. The CDR3 here is CASSLGGTGFF. The CDR3 nucleotides read TGTGCCAGCAGCTTAGGGGGGACGGGGTTCTTC. The whole variable domain, filled in from reference TRBV11-2 and TRBJ2-1, reads EAGVAQSPRYKIIEKRQSVAFWCNPISGHATLYWYQQILGQGPKLLIQFQNNGVVDDSQLPKDRFSAERLKGVDSTLKIQPAKLEDSAVYLCASSLGGTGFFGPGTRLTVL.

V gene TRBV10-2 combines with J gene TRBJ2-2; 13 nucleotides agree with TRBD2. Germline V gene data show CDR1 as WSHSY and CDR2 as SAAADI. This CDR3 contains 15 residues. Unmatched junction bases numbered 1, after V lost 2 bases and J lost 7 bases. The CDR3 DNA reads TGCGCCAGCAGTGAGGGACTAGCGGGGGTCGGGGAGCTGTTTTTT. It yields the protein CASSEGLAGVGELFF.

The chain joins TRBV2 to TRBJ2-3; D ambiguous. The CDR3 length is 12 residues. V lost 2 bases and J 5 bases, leaving 5 bases between the germline ends. Germline-derived CDR1 and CDR2 are SNHLY and FYNNEI. The CDR3 DNA reads TGTGCCAGCAGTGAATTGGAAGATACGCAGTATTTT. Protein product: CASSELEDTQYF.

This clone has a handful of counts. This chain joins TRBV4-1 and TRBJ1-3, with D maybe TRBD1 (5 bases). This CDR3 is built from 15 residues. Germline V CDR1 and CDR2: MGHRA, YSYEKL. V shed 0 bases and J shed 3 bases, with 9 bases lying between them. The DNA of the CDR3 is TGCGCCAGCAGCCAAGATGGCCAGGGTGGAAACACCATATATTTT. It encodes CASSQDGQGGNTIYF.

The J gene is TRBJ2-1, the V gene TRBV5-4, with 9 bases identical to TRBD2. The CDR3 spans 17 residues. Losses at the gene ends were 0 bases for V and 1 base for J; bases not matched to a gene: 5. Looked up from germline, CDR1 is SGHNT and CDR2 is YYREEE (reference sequence). The CDR3 region is CASSLGSGSLSYNEQFF. The CDR3 nucleotides read TGTGCCAGCAGCTTGGGTAGCGGGAGTCTGTCCTACAATGAGCAGTTCTTC.

The chain couples TRBV19 to TRBJ2-7, with D tentatively TRBD1 (6 bases). This CDR3 has 14 amino acids. V lost 3 bases and J lost 6, with 15 bases in between. Germline V lookup: CDR1 LNHDA, CDR2 SQIVND (reference sequence). CDR3 DNA: TGTGCCAGTAGTATCTCAGGGGTCCGAAGCGAGCAGTACTTC. Translated, it gives CASSISGVRSEQYF.

The chain combines TRBV19 with TRBJ2-6; D might be TRBD1 (5 bases). Trimming removed 4 bases at V and 3 bases at J, with 22 bases between. Germline V gene sequence: CDR1 LNHDA, CDR2 SQIVND (reference sequence). This CDR3 spans 19 amino acids. The CDR3 is CASSTQGLQGFGGANVLTF. CDR3 DNA sequence: TGTGCCAGTAGTACGCAGGGATTACAAGGTTTTGGTGGGGCCAACGTCCTGACTTTC.

The rearrangement links TRBV7-3 to TRBJ2-1; 7 bases are a match to TRBD1. V shed 2 bases and J 2 bases; nucleotides not matched to a gene: 0. The CDR3 runs to 14 residues. Germline V gene data show CDR1 as SGHTA and CDR2 as FQGTGA. As DNA, the CDR3 is TGTGCCAGCAGCTTACAGGGGGCCTACAATGAGCAGTTCTTC. Its translation: CASSLQGAYNEQFF.

The rearrangement joins TRBV19 to TRBJ1-4, with TRBD1 matching 11 bases. V dropped 7 bases and J dropped 7; count of bases not matched to a gene: 8. The length of the CDR3 is 15 residues. Germline loops: CDR1 LNHDA, CDR2 SQIVND (reference sequence). The CDR3 spells CASTPRTGGFEKLFF. The CDR3 nucleotides are TGTGCCAGTACCCCCAGGACAGGGGGCTTTGAAAAACTGTTTTTT.

This clone was seen more than once but under ten times. The chain employs TRBV5-4 and TRBJ2-2; 8 bases align to TRBD2. The germline V gene has CDR1 SGHNT and CDR2 YYREEE (reference sequence). CDR3 length equals 16 residues. J gave up 5 bases and V 0 bases, and 6 bases lay outside the gene matches. CDR3 sequence: CASSLAFGGRTGELFF. CDR3 DNA: TGTGCCAGCAGCTTGGCCTTCGGCGGGAGGACCGGGGAGCTGTTTTTT.

In its sample, this clone was seen once. The chain links TRBV10-1 to TRBJ1-2; TRBD1 matches 11 bases. Germline loops: CDR1 WNHNN, CDR2 SYGVQD (reference sequence). The CDR3 extends over 14 amino acids. Germline trimming cut 8 bases from V and 3 bases from J; bases unmatched to any gene: 5. CDR3: CASRTGGLDYGYTF. CDR3 sequence (DNA): TGCGCCAGCCGGACAGGGGGCCTAGACTATGGCTACACCTTC.

The CDR3 sequence is CASSLQRNQPQHF. In DNA form, the CDR3 reads TGTGCCAGCAGCTTACAACGGAATCAGCCCCAGCATTTT. This chain links TRBV5-8 with TRBJ1-5; D remains unclear. The V and J ends lost 2 bases and 4 bases respectively, with 7 bases between them. CDR1 and CDR2 (germline): SGHTS, YDEGEE. The CDR3 consists of 13 residues.

This rearrangement joins TRBV5-5 to TRBJ1-1; D possibly corresponds to TRBD1 (6 bases). The length of the CDR3 is 15 residues. Germline V CDR1 and CDR2: SGHKS, YYEKEE (reference sequence). Trimming pared 4 bases from V and 4 bases from J, leaving 17 bases between. Written as DNA, the CDR3 is TGTGCCAGCAGCCTCCGCGGGGGCGTGACCACTGAAGCTTTCTTT. Translated: CASSLRGGVTTEAFF. The full variable domain, with the rest looked up from reference TRBV5-5 and TRBJ1-1, is DAGVTQSPTHLIKTRGQQVTLRCSPISGHKSVSWYQQVLGQGPQFIFQYYEKEERGRGNFPDRFSARQFPNYSSELNVNALLLGDSALYLCASSLRGGVTTEAFFGQGTRLTVV.

CDR3 DNA: TGTGCCAGCAGTTCCCCGAGGACAGGGAGGTACGAGCAGTACTTC. Protein product: CASSSPRTGRYEQYF. The J gene is TRBJ2-7, the V gene TRBV6-5, with 8 bases aligning to TRBD1. The ends lost 4 bases at V and 4 bases at J; junction bases unmatched: 9. CDR3 length: 15 amino acids. Germline lookup yields CDR1 MNHEY and CDR2 SVGAGI.

The genes are TRBV27 and TRBJ1-2; 8 bases match TRBD1. The CDR3 runs to 14 residues. CDR1 is MNHEY and CDR2 is SMNVEV in the germline V gene (reference sequence). V lost 5 bases, J lost 4 bases, and 6 bases stayed unmatched. CDR3 DNA: TGTGCCAGCAGTAGGACAGGGCCCGCCTATGGCTACACCTTC. Amino acids: CASSRTGPAYGYTF.

This clone qualifies as large (0.1 to 1%). The V and J genes are TRBV27 and TRBJ2-3; D is unresolved. Germline V lookup: CDR1 MNHEY, CDR2 SMNVEV (reference sequence). CDR3 length equals 12 residues. Trimming removed 5 bases from V and 1 base from J, with 4 bases in between. The CDR3 spells CASSARTDTQYF. CDR3 nucleotide sequence: TGTGCCAGCAGTGCCCGCACAGATACGCAGTATTTT.

The CDR3 reads CASSVQGADYGYTF. The DNA for the CDR3 is TGTGCCAGCAGTGTACAGGGGGCCGACTATGGCTACACCTTC. The rearrangement uses TRBV6-4 and TRBJ1-2, with TRBD1 matching 9 bases. The CDR3 has 14 amino acids. Germline CDR1 reads MRHNA; CDR2 reads SNTAGT. V gave up 4 bases and J gave up 3 bases; unmatched junction bases: 3.

This chain uses TRBV9 with TRBJ2-1; TRBD2 agrees at 10 bases. From germline, CDR1 is SGDLS and CDR2 YYNGEE. Losses at the gene ends were 4 bases for V and 8 bases for J; bases not matched to a gene: 6. The CDR3 is 14 amino acids. CDR3 protein: CASSTRTSGDEQFF. The CDR3 region has the DNA TGTGCCAGCAGCACCCGGACTAGCGGCGATGAGCAGTTCTTC.

Concerning this clone: The junction departs from the called germline gene at one end, perhaps through a read error. CDR3 residues: CSAYLGSSEQYF. The DNA of the CDR3 is TGCAGCGCCTACCTGGGTTCCTCCGAGCAGTACTTC. The genes are TRBV29-1 and TRBJ2-7; D ambiguous. The CDR3 runs 12 residues. Per the germline V gene, CDR1 is SQVTM and CDR2 is ANQGSEA.

This chain joins TRBV6-5 and TRBJ2-6, with a tentative D call TRBD1 (5 bases). Germline-derived CDR1 and CDR2 are MNHEY and SVGAGI. Trimming pared 3 bases from V and 4 bases from J, leaving 10 bases between. This CDR3 has 15 amino acids. CDR3 nucleotides: TGTGCCAGCAGTTATTTAGGGGCCGGGGCCAACGTCCTGACTTTC. It specifies CASSYLGAGANVLTF.

The V and J genes are TRBV11-2 and TRBJ1-2, with D hard to call. Looked up from germline, CDR1 is SGHAT and CDR2 is FQNNGV. The CDR3 runs 12 residues. Trimming cost V 5 bases and J 7 bases, with 11 bases left between them. The CDR3 DNA sequence: TGTGCCAGCAGCCCGAGGGTGGGTGGCTACACCTTC. Residues: CASSPRVGGYTF.